A selection of T cell receptor beta chains follows, all from one sample in a study of regulatory T cells in long-lasting Graves disease. TCRdb re-analysed the multiplex PCR reads in MiXCR, keeping a single row per CDR3 protein. The profile shows a few hundred thousand distinct CDR3 sequences, around 20% of them singletons. The source material was peripheral blood mononuclear cells (PBMCs), sampled at new diagnosis, from a patient treated with antithyroid drugs. These TCRs come from a female donor with Graves disease. CDR3s include the opening cysteine and the closing phenylalanine or tryptophan. The size of a clone is reported for some rows only, either as once, few or many, or as a class for expanded clones.

TRBV20-1 many CSARPLAVETQYF
TRBV29-1 many CSVSSGNDEQFF
TRBV5-1 many CASSFTSGRVTQETQYF
TRBV5-1 few CASSPDEETQYF
TRBV7-9 many CASSLVGAQETQYF
TRBV24-1 few CATSDLGGGEAFF
TRBV4-3 many CASSQDGRTSGRSSHDEQFF
TRBV24-1 many CATSDRGGNQPQHF
TRBV12-3/TRBV12-4 many CASRPTIAGGHRTQYF
TRBV5-1 many CASSLEVGELTQYF
TRBV12-3/TRBV12-4 many CASSLDRVDEQFF
TRBV11-2 many CASSADRLYGYIF
TRBV12-3/TRBV12-4 many CASSLAPGLAHNEQFF
TRBV2 many CASEVGQGNTGELFF
TRBV7-2 many CASSQRQASYEQYF
TRBV20-1 - CSARGGLAGVGGPTDTQYF
TRBV5-5 - CASSAPAGREGENIQYF
TRBV5-5 - CASSLARWVNQPQHF
TRBV4-1 few CASSQEQTGVDTQYF
TRBV28 many CASAGGFPYEQYF
TRBV24-1 few CATSDLSGNYGYTF
TRBV20-1 many CSAREAGGSYNEQFF
TRBV7-2 many CASSLTLGTSEQYF
TRBV6-1 many CASGKWDGSYEQYF
TRBV25-1 - CASSEGLLRTYNEQFF
TRBV10-3 - CASTSTQGHYGYTF
TRBV20-1 few CSASGRLAGLTDTQYF
TRBV20-1 many CSPDGDHRGKLFF
TRBV10-3 many CASRGSQGNSNQPQHF
TRBV7-9 many CASSEDRVEAFF
TRBV5-8 - CASGLRTGFADTQYF
TRBV4-3 few CASSPRPAGEQFF
TRBV3-1 many CASRGAGGYGYTF
TRBV15 - CATSRAPGNQETQYF
TRBV28 many CASSFSDEKLFF
TRBV5-4 many CASSLSERAYNEQFF
TRBV11-2 many CASSLGVGGNTDTQYF
TRBV7-3 many CASSLMGYTDTQYF
TRBV27 medium-sized CASQRSSGSYGYTF
TRBV7-9 many CVESGVSRSYNEQFF
TRBV20-1 many CSAISDTYSYEQYF
TRBV5-1 many CASSGLDGSYEQYF